Presented here are 21 T cell receptor beta chains from one specimen sequenced in a study of blood T cell repertoires in COVID-19. Only in-frame clones appear in the TCRdb table, and some are missing; sequencing was by immunoSEQ multiplex PCR. The sample has more than 85,000 clones, approximately 90% seen once. The sequenced sample was peripheral blood. All receptors derive from a man between 50 and 59 years old with active COVID-19.

The chain recombines TRBV29-1 with TRBJ1-2, with D perhaps matching TRBD1 (5 bases). The CDR3 runs to 15 residues. Germline V lookup: CDR1 SQVTM, CDR2 ANQGSEA. Trimming pared 4 bases from V and 0 bases from J, leaving 15 bases between. The CDR3 DNA follows: TGCAGCGTTGGGCTGGGGGGTATGGCTAACTATGGCTACACCTTC. Its protein product is CSVGLGGMANYGYTF.

This chain connects TRBV24-1 to TRBJ2-4; D gene ambiguous. Germline CDR1 is KGHDR and CDR2 is SFDVKD. The CDR3 totals 15 residues. V was clipped by 5 bases and J by 0 bases, with 10 bases between them. The CDR3 DNA is TGTGCCACCAGTGTACGGTTACTAGCCAAAAACATTCAGTACTTC. This codes for CATSVRLLAKNIQYF.

The V and J genes are TRBV7-9 and TRBJ1-5, with a possible D match to TRBD1 (6 bases). Between the trimmed V and J ends, which lost 4 bases and 5 bases, there was a span of 27 bases. Germline V gene data show CDR1 as SEHNR and CDR2 as FQNEAQ (reference sequence). The CDR3 length is 19 residues. The CDR3 DNA reads TGTGCCAGCAGCTCCGGTAGGGGGACAAGCCTACAACCCGATCAGCCCCAGCATTTT. Amino acids: CASSSGRGTSLQPDQPQHF.

The chain joins TRBV7-2 to TRBJ1-1; a possible D gene is TRBD1 (6 bases). Between the trimmed V and J ends, which lost 2 bases and 5 bases, there was a span of 9 bases. The germline V gene encodes CDR1 SGHTA and CDR2 FQGNSA. CDR3 length: 13 residues. The CDR3, as DNA: TGTGCCAGCAGCTTAAGGGGGGGGACTGAAGCTTTCTTT. Its translation: CASSLRGGTEAFF.

The chain has TRBV2 and TRBJ2-3; D is possibly TRBD2 (5 bases). V lost 4 bases and J 3 bases, leaving 5 bases between the germline ends. CDR1 is SNHLY, CDR2 FYNNEI, per germline. This CDR3 region has 12 residues. The DNA of the CDR3 is TGTGCCAGCAGTGCGGGGACAGATACGCAGTATTTT. The encoded protein is CASSAGTDTQYF.

The rearrangement uses TRBV2 and TRBJ1-3; D may be TRBD1 (5 bases). V was shortened by 7 bases and J by 0 bases, with 7 bases between the two germline ends. The CDR3 covers 13 residues. Germline V gene data show CDR1 as SNHLY and CDR2 as FYNNEI. CDR3 bases: TGTGCCAGCACGGGGGACTCTGGAAACACCATATATTTT. It encodes CASTGDSGNTIYF.

The CDR3 nucleotides are TGTGCCAGCAGCTCCGGACAGATCGGCAATCAGCCCCAGCATTTT. Encoded protein: CASSSGQIGNQPQHF. The chain employs TRBV5-6 and TRBJ1-5; a weak D match, TRBD1 (6 bases). CDR1 is SGHDT and CDR2 is YYEEEE in the germline V gene. The V end lost 3 bases, the J end lost 2 bases, and 12 bases lay between the germline ends. This CDR3 contains 15 residues.

The CDR3 reads CASSQGQKNEKLFF. In nucleotides, the CDR3 is TGTGCCAGCAGCCAGGGACAGAAGAATGAAAAACTGTTTTTT. The chain carries TRBV14 and TRBJ1-4; 7 bases map to TRBD1. The length of the CDR3 is 14 residues. With 3 bases clipped from V and 5 bases from J, the junction kept 3 bases outside the gene matches. Germline values: CDR1 SGHDN, CDR2 FVKESK.

The CDR3 DNA reads as TGTGCCAGCAGCCAAGAGGGGGGGAATCAGCCCCAGCATTTT. Translating it yields CASSQEGGNQPQHF. This sequence joins TRBV4-2 and TRBJ1-5; TRBD1 is a possible D gene (5 bases). Germline values: CDR1 LGHNA, CDR2 YNFKEQ. Trimming stripped 0 bases from V and 4 bases from J, with 7 bases between. The CDR3 is made up of 14 amino acids.

This clone has just one count. The rearrangement joins TRBV7-2 to TRBJ2-1; TRBD1 matches 8 bases. CDR1 SGHTA and CDR2 FQGNSA come from the germline V gene. The J segment lost 2 bases and the V segment lost 5 bases, leaving 5 bases of the junction unmatched. The CDR3 length is 15 residues. CDR3 nucleotide sequence: TGTGCCAGCAGCCTCGGACAGGGCGCCTACAATGAGCAGTTCTTC. Residues: CASSLGQGAYNEQFF. The complete variable domain, with remaining parts taken from reference TRBV7-2 and TRBJ2-1, reads GAGVSQSPSNKVTEKGKDVELRCDPISGHTALYWYRQSLGQGLEFLIYFQGNSAPDKSGLPSDRFSAERTGGSVSTLTIQRTQQEDSAVYLCASSLGQGAYNEQFFGPGTRLTVL.

The chain has TRBV11-2 and TRBJ1-3; weak D call: TRBD1 (6 bases). Germline CDR1 reads SGHAT; CDR2 reads FQNNGV. The CDR3 length is 15 residues. V lost 4 bases to trimming and J lost 1 base, with 11 bases between them. In nucleotides, the CDR3 is TGTGCCAGCAGCTCTTTACAGGGTTCTGGAAACACCATATATTTT. Its protein product is CASSSLQGSGNTIYF.

The chain couples TRBV4-2 to TRBJ2-3; TRBD2 matches at 7 bases. Germline V gives CDR1 LGHNA, CDR2 YNFKEQ. CDR3 length: 15 residues. The ends lost 3 bases at V and 2 bases at J; junction bases unmatched: 5. CDR3 nucleotide sequence: TGTGCCAGCAGCCAGACCGGGACTACCACAGATACGCAGTATTTT. Its translation: CASSQTGTTTDTQYF.

The J gene is TRBJ1-2, the V gene TRBV7-9, with D uncertain. Germline CDR1 reads SEHNR; CDR2 reads FQNEAQ (reference sequence). The V end was cut by 2 bases, the J end by 1 base, with 5 bases between. The CDR3 covers 13 residues. DNA of the CDR3: TGTGCCAGCAGCTTACGGGATAACTATGGCTACACCTTC. It yields the protein CASSLRDNYGYTF.

The V gene is TRBV6-1, the J gene TRBJ2-2; D not resolved. The V gene's germline CDR1 is MNHNS and CDR2 SASEGT. The CDR3 has 14 residues. The V end was cut by 2 bases, the J end by 6 bases, with 10 bases between. The CDR3 reads CASSEMARAGELFF. The CDR3 DNA sequence: TGTGCCAGCAGTGAAATGGCTCGGGCCGGGGAGCTGTTTTTT.

This clone was found a few times. The CDR3, as DNA: TGTGCCAGTAGTATAAGAAGCAGGGGGAACACTGAAGCTTTCTTT. Encoded protein: CASSIRSRGNTEAFF. This chain joins TRBV19 and TRBJ1-1, with D perhaps TRBD1 (6 bases). CDR1 and CDR2 (germline): LNHDA, SQIVND (reference sequence). The germline V and J ends were trimmed by 2 bases and 1 base, with 11 bases remaining between them. This CDR3 has 15 amino acids.

The J gene is TRBJ2-1, the V gene TRBV15; 8 bases fit TRBD2. CDR3 size: 15 residues. The trim removed 2 bases at V and 2 bases at J, leaving 2 bases unmatched. Germline assignment: CDR1 LNHNV and CDR2 YYDKDF (reference sequence). This CDR3 reads CATSRSGGAYNEQFF. CDR3 nucleotide sequence: TGTGCCACCAGCAGATCGGGGGGGGCCTACAATGAGCAGTTCTTC. Using reference TRBV15 and TRBJ2-1 for the parts outside the CDR3, the full variable domain is DAMVIQNPRYQVTQFGKPVTLSCSQTLNHNVMYWYQQKSSQAPKLLFHYYDKDFNNEADTPDNFQSRRPNTSFCFLDIRSPGLGDTAMYLCATSRSGGAYNEQFFGPGTRLTVL.

The chain couples TRBV18 to TRBJ2-7, with 9 bases matching TRBD1. V gave up 8 bases and J gave up 5 bases; unmatched junction bases: 7. CDR1 and CDR2 from the germline V gene are KGHSH and LQKENI. The CDR3 length is 13 residues. The CDR3 loop reads CASRGTGLNEQYF. For the CDR3, the DNA is TGTGCCAGCCGAGGGACAGGGTTGAACGAGCAGTACTTC. Combining the CDR3 with reference TRBV18 and TRBJ2-7 gives the whole variable domain NAGVMQNPRHLVRRRGQEARLRCSPMKGHSHVYWYRQLPEEGLKFMVYLQKENIIDESGMPKERFSAEFPKEGPSILRIQQVVRGDSAAYFCASRGTGLNEQYFGPGTRLTVT.

The chain joins TRBV23-1 to TRBJ1-1; 7 nucleotides align to TRBD1. TRBV23-1 is an ORF, with its function uncertain. V gave up 3 bases and J gave up 0 bases; unmatched junction bases: 10. The CDR3 sequence is 17 residues long. This CDR3 is CASSHWITGQLNTEAFF. CDR3 DNA sequence: TGCGCCAGCAGTCATTGGATAACGGGACAGTTGAACACTGAAGCTTTCTTT.

The gene calls are TRBV27 and TRBJ2-1; 9 nucleotides align to TRBD2. Per the germline V gene, CDR1 is MNHEY and CDR2 is SMNVEV (reference sequence). The CDR3 runs to 17 residues. The V segment lost 3 bases and the J segment 7 bases; nucleotides outside the gene matches: 13. In DNA, the CDR3 is TGTGCCAGCAGTTTGAGGACCTTAGCGGGGGCCCTTAATGAGCAGTTCTTC. Protein: CASSLRTLAGALNEQFF.

This clone was observed once. The chain joins TRBV12-3 or TRBV12-4 to TRBJ2-5; 7 bases line up with TRBD2. The ends lost 7 bases at V and 5 bases at J; junction bases unmatched: 7. The CDR3 extends over 13 amino acids. This CDR3 reads CASTSGGGETQYF. In DNA form, the CDR3 reads TGTGCCAGCACGTCGGGAGGCGGGGAGACCCAGTACTTC.

This chain links TRBV28 with TRBJ1-2; D unresolved. This CDR3 is 18 amino acids long. Germline CDR1 MDHEN, CDR2 SYDVKM. V was trimmed by 3 bases and J by 0 bases, leaving 20 bases between them. In DNA form, the CDR3 reads TGTGCCAGCAGTTTTTCATGGCAGGTTCCCTACTCTAACTATGGCTACACCTTC. Translation: CASSFSWQVPYSNYGYTF.